This record looks at one T cell receptor (beta chain) sequence and its context. The data stem from a study of beta chain features in type 1 diabetes. The sequenced template was cDNA made from the entire isolated RNA. Sequencing used immunoSEQ multiplex PCR; TCRdb keeps in-frame clones, though not all of them. The data contain more than 150,000 clones, around 10% of them singletons. This CDR3 spans 15 amino acids. The germline V and J ends were trimmed by 6 bases and 0 bases, with 14 bases remaining between them. The germline gives CDR1 MNHEY, CDR2 SMNVEV (reference sequence). The chain joins TRBV27 to TRBJ1-2, with D possibly matching TRBD1 (6 bases). This receptor was taken from a young man in good health. The sample comprised central memory CD4+ T cells from blood. CDR3 amino acids: CASSHSDRPNYGYTF. The DNA of the CDR3 is TGTGCCAGCAGCCACTCCGACAGGCCTAACTATGGCTACACCTTC.